This T cell receptor beta chain appears in the sequencing data of a study of beta chain features in type 1 diabetes. Whole-study results and caveats: A moderate, significant TCRB CDR3 shortening appeared in type 1 diabetes across four CD4+ subsets.

Of the isolated RNA, all was reverse transcribed, and so the sequenced material was expressed TCRB transcripts. Profiled with immunoSEQ multiplex PCR; TCRdb holds only in-frame clones, not every one. The data contain 500,000 to 850,000 clones, over 12% of them seen just once; the ten biggest clones take up just under 0.04%. Losses at the gene ends were 3 bases for V and 5 bases for J; bases not matched to a gene: 11. The germline CDR1 and CDR2 sequences are MGHRA and YSYEKL. The CDR3 is 16 amino acids. Note on this clone: Its antigen is as yet unknown.

This clonotype originated in a man younger than 35 with type 1 diabetes. The sequenced sample was naive CD4+ T cells from blood. J is TRBJ2-7 and V is TRBV4-1; TRBD1 matches 9 bases. The CDR3 coding sequence is TGCGCCAGCAGCCAGGATTCCGGGACAGGGTTCAACGAGCAGTACTTC. It encodes CASSQDSGTGFNEQYF.